The rows below give T cell receptor beta chains drawn from one sample of a study of identical twins. MiXCR was run by TCRdb on the 5' RACE reads, yielding one entry per CDR3 protein. The table includes nearly 250,000 distinct CDR3 sequences, roughly 7% detected once. Separately, the same data were catalogued under a study of yellow fever vaccine responses in identical twins.

Sequences were obtained from memory (CD45RO+) T cells sorted from blood. Receptors originate from a woman aged 18-29 years in good health. Each CDR3 is given with its conserved first and last residue. The order of the fields is clone size, V gene, D gene, CDR3 length, J gene, CDR3 protein, CDR3 DNA. D genes are given only for firm matches. Rows give clone size only sometimes, using once, few, many, or a class for an expanded clone.

>NA|TRBV20-1|NA|15|TRBJ1-5
CSASPPGAGNQPQHF
TGCAGTGCTAGTCCTCCGGGGGCCGGCAATCAGCCCCAGCATTTT
>many|TRBV11-2|NA|16|TRBJ1-4
CASSLEGVVTNEKLFF
TGTGCCAGCAGCTTAGAGGGTGTTGTAACTAATGAAAAACTGTTTTTT
>many|TRBV5-1|NA|12|TRBJ2-2
CASSLGKSELFF
TGCGCCAGCAGCTTGGGGAAGTCGGAGCTGTTTTTT
>NA|TRBV11-1|TRBD1|16|TRBJ2-3
CASSPGPGTGIDTQYF
TGTGCCAGCAGCCCAGGTCCCGGGACAGGGATCGATACGCAGTATTTT
>many|TRBV12-3/TRBV12-4|NA|13|TRBJ2-3
CASSPQGMGTQYF
TGTGCCAGCAGTCCCCAGGGAATGGGTACGCAGTATTTT
>many|TRBV6-1|TRBD2|14|TRBJ2-7
CASSRVAGNYEQYF
TGTGCCAGCAGTAGGGTAGCGGGAAACTACGAGCAGTACTTC
>many|TRBV4-1|NA|14|TRBJ2-5
CASSQEGSQETQYF
TGCGCCAGCAGCCAAGAAGGCAGCCAAGAGACCCAGTACTTC
>NA|TRBV12-3/TRBV12-4|NA|14|TRBJ2-1
CASSLARRGDEQFF
TGTGCCAGCAGTTTGGCCCGGAGAGGAGATGAGCAGTTCTTC
>NA|TRBV3-1|NA|15|TRBJ2-5
CASSQDFGGAETQYF
TGTGCCAGCAGCCAAGATTTTGGGGGGGCGGAGACCCAGTACTTC
>NA|TRBV10-2|NA|14|TRBJ2-5
CASSGSGLGETQYF
TGCGCCAGCAGTGGTTCGGGGTTGGGAGAGACCCAGTACTTC
>many|TRBV6-4|NA|13|TRBJ2-3
CASSDAETDTQYF
TGTGCCAGCAGTGACGCAGAAACAGATACGCAGTATTTT
>few|TRBV28|TRBD2|16|TRBJ2-3
CASSFIEGRVTDTQYF
TGTGCCAGCAGTTTTATTGAGGGGAGGGTCACAGATACGCAGTATTTT
>NA|TRBV7-9|NA|12|TRBJ2-1
CASSLDYNEQFF
TGTGCCAGCAGCTTAGACTACAATGAGCAGTTCTTC
>NA|TRBV19|TRBD1|17|TRBJ1-1
CASTRTGNRFVNTEAFF
TGTGCCAGTACAAGGACAGGGAACCGTTTTGTGAACACTGAAGCTTTCTTT
>NA|TRBV11-3|NA|16|TRBJ2-7
CASSSSRLGSSYEQYF
TGTGCCAGCAGTTCCTCAAGACTAGGGAGCTCCTACGAGCAGTACTTC
>many|TRBV4-2|NA|17|TRBJ2-5
CASSQDSYGGVRETQYF
TGTGCCAGCAGCCAAGATTCGTACGGGGGCGTTCGAGAGACCCAGTACTTC
>few|TRBV12-3/TRBV12-4|NA|15|TRBJ2-1
CASSPSGSLANEQFF
TGTGCCAGCAGTCCCTCTGGATCCCTTGCCAATGAGCAGTTCTTC
>NA|TRBV11-2|TRBD1|14|TRBJ1-2
CASSLGGQGDGYTF
TGTGCCAGCAGCTTAGGTGGACAGGGAGATGGCTACACCTTC
>NA|TRBV18|NA|15|TRBJ2-3
CASSPRVQITDTQYF
TGTGCCAGCTCACCACGAGTACAGATCACAGATACGCAGTATTTT
>many|TRBV24-1|NA|11|TRBJ2-7
CATSDNYEQYF
TGTGCCACCAGCGACAACTACGAGCAGTACTTC
>few|TRBV3-1|TRBD2|15|TRBJ2-2
CASSRFGGSSGELFF
TGTGCCAGCAGCCGCTTCGGGGGGAGCTCCGGGGAGCTGTTTTTT
>many|TRBV7-2|NA|13|TRBJ1-1
CASNGIGTTEAFF
TGTGCCAGCAACGGAATAGGGACCACTGAAGCTTTCTTT
>NA|TRBV7-2|NA|15|TRBJ1-5
CASSLPGAGISPQHF
TGTGCCAGCAGCTTACCCGGGGCAGGGATTAGTCCCCAGCATTTT
>NA|TRBV12-3/TRBV12-4|TRBD1|14|TRBJ2-3
CASSDRGLYDTQYF
TGTGCCAGCAGTGACAGGGGGTTGTACGATACGCAGTATTTT
>few|TRBV29-1|NA|13|TRBJ2-3
CSVEGLLTDTQYF
TGCAGCGTTGAAGGTCTACTGACAGATACGCAGTATTTT
>few|TRBV13|NA|14|TRBJ2-1
CASTTGKGRNEQFF
TGTGCCAGCACTACAGGGAAGGGTCGCAATGAGCAGTTCTTC
>many|TRBV29-1|NA|15|TRBJ2-4
CSVEPSGDGSNIQYF
TGCAGCGTTGAACCCTCCGGGGACGGATCAAACATTCAGTACTTC
>few|TRBV10-3|TRBD2|11|TRBJ2-5
CASSRGGTQYF
TGTGCCTCCTCCCGGGGGGGGACCCAGTACTTC
>many|TRBV6-6|TRBD2|17|TRBJ2-3
CASSRYSTSGSTDTQYF
TGTGCCAGCAGCCGTTACTCGACTAGCGGAAGCACAGATACGCAGTATTTT
>NA|TRBV28|TRBD1|17|TRBJ1-2
CASSLVGQGARIYGYTF
TGTGCCAGCAGTCTCGTGGGACAGGGGGCGCGGATCTATGGCTACACCTTC
>NA|TRBV20-1|NA|12|TRBJ2-1
CSARERTVEQFF
TGCAGTGCTAGAGAACGGACAGTTGAGCAGTTCTTC
>NA|TRBV9|TRBD2|15|TRBJ2-2
CASSVESGRIGELFF
TGTGCCAGCAGCGTAGAGAGCGGGAGAATCGGGGAGCTGTTTTTT
>NA|TRBV28|NA|14|TRBJ1-1
CATTRGAMNTEAFF
TGTGCCACAACCCGCGGGGCCATGAACACTGAAGCTTTCTTT
>NA|TRBV27|NA|14|TRBJ2-7
CASSSVGGPYEQYF
TGTGCCAGCAGTTCCGTGGGGGGCCCCTACGAGCAGTACTTC
>NA|TRBV27|NA|14|TRBJ2-1
CASSGPSSYNEQFF
TGTGCCAGCAGCGGGCCGAGCTCCTACAATGAGCAGTTCTTC
>few|TRBV18|TRBD1|18|TRBJ2-6
CASSPATGGPSGANVLTF
TGTGCCAGCTCACCAGCGACAGGGGGCCCTTCTGGGGCCAACGTCCTGACTTTC
>NA|TRBV6-1|NA|14|TRBJ2-6
CASSPGAGANVLTF
TGTGCCAGCAGCCCAGGGGCTGGGGCCAACGTCCTGACTTTC